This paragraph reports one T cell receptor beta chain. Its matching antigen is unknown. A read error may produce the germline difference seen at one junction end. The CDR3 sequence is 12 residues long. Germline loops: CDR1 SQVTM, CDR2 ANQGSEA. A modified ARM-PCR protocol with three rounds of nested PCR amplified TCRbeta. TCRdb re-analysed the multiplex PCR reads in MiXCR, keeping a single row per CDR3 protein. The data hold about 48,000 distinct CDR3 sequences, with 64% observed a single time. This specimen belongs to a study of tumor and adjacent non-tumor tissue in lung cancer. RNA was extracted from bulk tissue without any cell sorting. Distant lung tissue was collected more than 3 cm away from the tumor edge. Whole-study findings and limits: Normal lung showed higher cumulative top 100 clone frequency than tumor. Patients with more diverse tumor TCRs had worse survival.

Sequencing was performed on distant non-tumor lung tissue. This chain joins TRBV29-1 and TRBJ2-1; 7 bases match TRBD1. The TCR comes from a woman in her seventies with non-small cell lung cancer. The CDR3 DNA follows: TGTAGCGTTCTAGGGGGCTGGGATGAGCAGTTCTTC. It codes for CSVLGGWDEQFF.